Included here is one TCR beta chain sequence, with context. Its antigen is not identified. The source of the sample is a study of breast tumors, draining lymph nodes, adjacent tissues. With 5 bases clipped from V and 13 bases from J, the junction kept 10 bases outside the gene matches. Germline V gene sequence: CDR1 DFQATT, CDR2 SNEGSKA (reference sequence). The CDR3 length is 13 residues. Findings of the study overall: The lymph node origin of tumor T cells was framed as consistent with a hypothesis, not demonstrated. Tumors had less TCR diversity than lymph nodes, more than nontumor tissue. The data were judged consistent with most tumor T cells coming from lymph node and expanding in tumor. Compared with basal-like, luminal-like tumors shared significantly more repertoire with nontumor tissue.

MiXCR, run by TCRdb on the multiplex PCR reads, gives a single entry per CDR3 protein. Among 250,000 or so distinct CDR3 sequences listed, around 31% were seen once. Breast cancer patients provided tissue from their axillary draining lymph nodes. The chain is built from TRBV20-1 and TRBJ1-6; 8 nucleotides match TRBD1. This TCR came from a female donor with breast cancer. Some clones in this sample may be carry-over from other donors' samples. The sample consisted of axillary lymph node tissue. CDR3 DNA sequence: TGCAGTGCTCCGGGACAGGCAGCTAACCCCCTCCACTTT. Translated: CSAPGQAANPLHF.